This T cell receptor beta chain is from a study of T cell responses to AZD1222 COVID-19 vaccine. This CDR3 has 12 residues. Between the trimmed V and J ends, which lost 4 bases and 4 bases, there was a span of 9 bases. CDR1 is SGHRS and CDR2 is YFSETQ in the germline V gene. Produced via immunoSEQ multiplex PCR; TCRdb's table is partial and in-frame only. This sample has 90,000 to 120,000 clones, with about 93% found just once. This specimen consisted of peripheral blood, obtained on day 0 of AZD1222 vaccination. The V call is TRBV5-1, the J call TRBJ2-7; weak D call: TRBD2 (6 bases). This clonotype originated in an adult in good health. CDR3: CASSRGNYEQYF. Written as DNA, the CDR3 is TGCGCCAGCAGCCGCGGGAATTACGAGCAGTACTTC.